This T cell receptor (beta chain) was captured in a study of cytomegalovirus exposure and HLA in healthy donors. Across the study: From HLA-typed donors, an early data release held 70 million to 95 million unique TCRs.

Primers: 60 Vbeta forward and 13 Jbeta reverse. The assay was immunoSEQ multiplex PCR, and TCRdb's table has in-frame clones only and misses some. In the table there are 90,000 to 140,000 clones, around 15% of which are singletons. Study results and caveats: Prediction of most subjects' HLA-A and HLA-B alleles by TCR beta sequences was reportedly accurate.

This clone has just a few counts. The antigen is undetermined. The V and J ends lost 0 bases and 0 bases, in that order; junction bases with no gene match: 16. From germline, CDR1 is MNHEY and CDR2 SMNVEV (reference sequence). CDR3 length: 21 residues. The sequenced sample consisted of PBMCs. The rearrangement joins TRBV27 to TRBJ2-1; 8 bases map to TRBD2. The TCR sequence derives from a female donor in good health and CMV-seronegative. CDR3 sequence: CASSLSPLAAGFSSSYNEQFF. The CDR3 DNA reads TGTGCCAGCAGTTTATCCCCACTAGCGGCTGGTTTTAGTAGCTCCTACAATGAGCAGTTCTTC.